A single sample is the source of the 2 T cell receptor beta chains below, sequenced in a study of post-analysis software for immune sequencing data. Study-level findings and limits: A few TRBV segments occurring more often in patients than controls included TRBV5-6, TRBV5-1 and TRBV20-1.

Their specific antigens are unknown. Built from TCR beta cDNA, the libraries had unique molecular identifiers in them. One entry per CDR3 protein results from TCRdb running MiXCR on the PCR reads. The sample lists over 150,000 distinct CDR3 sequences; about 29% were seen once. Sequencing was carried out using blood. The receptors originated from a girl under 18 with multiple sclerosis.

The chain carries TRBV3-1 and TRBJ1-5; a possible D gene is TRBD1 (5 bases). CDR3 length equals 15 residues. V was shortened by 2 bases and J by 3 bases, with 11 bases between the two germline ends. From germline, CDR1 is LGHDT and CDR2 YNNKEL (reference sequence). The CDR3 DNA reads TGTGCCAGCAGCCAAATCAGGGCCCCCAATCAGCCCCAGCATTTT. Its protein is CASSQIRAPNQPQHF.

The gene calls are TRBV12-3 or TRBV12-4 and TRBJ1-5; weak D call: TRBD1 (6 bases). This CDR3 spans 12 amino acids. V lost 5 bases to trimming and J lost 8 bases, with 10 bases between them. CDR3 nucleotide sequence: TGTGCCAGCAGTGTCCAGGGGAAGCCCCAGCATTTT. This encodes CASSVQGKPQHF.